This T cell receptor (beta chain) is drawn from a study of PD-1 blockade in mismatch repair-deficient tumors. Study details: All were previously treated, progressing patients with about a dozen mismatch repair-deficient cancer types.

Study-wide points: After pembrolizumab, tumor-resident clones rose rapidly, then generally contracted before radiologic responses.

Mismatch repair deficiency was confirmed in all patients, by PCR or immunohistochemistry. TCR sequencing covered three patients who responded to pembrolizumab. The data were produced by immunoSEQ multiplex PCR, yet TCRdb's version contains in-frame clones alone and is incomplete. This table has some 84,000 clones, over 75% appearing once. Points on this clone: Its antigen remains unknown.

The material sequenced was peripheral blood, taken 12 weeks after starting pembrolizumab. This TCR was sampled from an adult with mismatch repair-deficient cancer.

CDR3 DNA: TGTGCCAGCAGCCCCCGATGGACAGGGAAAGACGAAAAACTGTTTTTT. It yields the protein CASSPRWTGKDEKLFF. This chain links TRBV11-3 with TRBJ1-4, with 8 positions matching TRBD1. The CDR3 loop spans 16 amino acids. V was pared by 5 bases and J by 8 bases, with 13 bases of the junction left unmatched. Germline assignment: CDR1 SGHNT and CDR2 YENEEA.